One sample yielded the 20 T cell receptor beta chains listed below, sequenced in a study of blood T cell repertoires in COVID-19. Libraries were prepared by immunoSEQ multiplex PCR; TCRdb keeps only in-frame clonotypes and omits some of them. The sample yields 250,000 or so clones, 86% seen once. Sequencing was carried out using peripheral blood. All receptors come from a man older than 75 with acute or convalescent COVID-19.

The genes are TRBV28 and TRBJ2-6; D possibly corresponds to TRBD1 (6 bases). This CDR3 spans 16 amino acids. V lost 7 bases and J 0 bases, leaving 13 bases between the germline ends. Germline values: CDR1 MDHEN, CDR2 SYDVKM. The CDR3 loop is CASTQTGLSGANVLTF. The CDR3 region has the DNA TGTGCCAGCACCCAGACAGGACTCTCTGGGGCCAACGTCCTGACTTTC. Filled out from reference TRBV28 and TRBJ2-6, the complete variable domain reads DVKVTQSSRYLVKRTGEKVFLECVQDMDHENMFWYRQDPGLGLRLIYFSYDVKMKEKGDIPEGYSVSREKKERFSLILESASTNQTSMYLCASTQTGLSGANVLTFGAGSRLTVL.

The chain links TRBV28 to TRBJ2-7; 8 positions match TRBD1. J gave up 10 bases and V 2 bases, and 13 bases lay outside the gene matches. The V gene's germline CDR1 is MDHEN and CDR2 SYDVKM. The CDR3 loop spans 15 amino acids. In DNA form, the CDR3 reads TGTGCCAGCAGTTTAATCCGTCCAGGGGGCGGGCCCCAGTACTTC. This gives the protein CASSLIRPGGGPQYF.

V and J are TRBV5-4 and TRBJ2-5; maybe TRBD2 (5 bases). Germline CDR1 reads SGHNT; CDR2 reads YYREEE (reference sequence). CDR3 length: 14 amino acids. V was pared by 1 base and J by 0 bases, with 7 bases between. For the CDR3, the DNA is TGTGCCAGCAGCTTGAATAGCGACCAAGAGACCCAGTACTTC. Residues: CASSLNSDQETQYF.

The rearrangement links TRBV28 to TRBJ1-6; 9 nucleotides line up with TRBD1. The J segment lost 5 bases and the V segment lost 6 bases, leaving 5 bases of the junction unmatched. CDR1 is MDHEN, CDR2 SYDVKM, per germline. CDR3 size: 15 residues. CDR3 sequence (DNA): TGTGCCAGCAGAACCGGGACAGGGCATAATTCACCCCTCCACTTT. It yields the protein CASRTGTGHNSPLHF.

The gene calls are TRBV19 and TRBJ2-7; 10 bases agree with TRBD1. Germline V CDR1 and CDR2: LNHDA, SQIVND (reference sequence). Trimming at V came to 7 bases and at J to 7 bases, leaving 10 bases not matched to a gene. This CDR3 spans 14 amino acids. CDR3 residues: CASTPGTGVWEQYF. The CDR3 coding sequence is TGTGCCAGTACCCCTGGGACAGGGGTTTGGGAGCAGTACTTC.

The chain employs TRBV5-6 and TRBJ1-1; TRBD1 is a possible D gene (5 bases). Germline V gene lookup returns CDR1 SGHDT and CDR2 YYEEEE. Deletions cut 0 bases from V and 7 bases from J, with 13 bases between. This CDR3 comprises 14 residues. The CDR3 sequence: CASSLAGVALEAFF. The DNA of the CDR3 is TGTGCCAGCAGCTTGGCGGGGGTTGCCCTTGAAGCTTTCTTT. Filled out from reference TRBV5-6 and TRBJ1-1, the complete variable domain reads DAGVTQSPTHLIKTRGQQVTLRCSPKSGHDTVSWYQQALGQGPQFIFQYYEEEERQRGNFPDRFSGHQFPNYSSELNVNALLLGDSALYLCASSLAGVALEAFFGQGTRLTVV.

The rearrangement joins TRBV11-2 to TRBJ1-3; 7 bases map to TRBD1. This CDR3 comprises 17 residues. V trimming: 6 bases; J trimming: 0 bases; junction bases outside the gene matches: 11. CDR1 is SGHAT, CDR2 FQNNGV, per germline. The DNA for the CDR3 is TGTGCCAGCAGTCAACCCGACAGGGTAAACTCTGGAAACACCATATATTTT. The encoded protein is CASSQPDRVNSGNTIYF. The variable domain in full, with the rest retrieved from reference TRBV11-2 and TRBJ1-3, is EAGVAQSPRYKIIEKRQSVAFWCNPISGHATLYWYQQILGQGPKLLIQFQNNGVVDDSQLPKDRFSAERLKGVDSTLKIQPAKLEDSAVYLCASSQPDRVNSGNTIYFGEGSWLTVV.

This chain connects TRBV6-5 to TRBJ1-6, with 8 bases fitting TRBD1. Losses at the gene ends were 10 bases for V and 10 bases for J; bases not matched to a gene: 9. The CDR3 contains 13 residues. Germline-derived CDR1 and CDR2 are MNHEY and SVGAGI. This chain's CDR3 is CATVDRVGSPLHF. The CDR3, as DNA: TGTGCCACCGTGGACAGGGTAGGCTCACCCCTCCACTTT.

This rearrangement joins TRBV7-9 to TRBJ1-6, with TRBD1 identical over 7 bases. Looked up from germline, CDR1 is SEHNR and CDR2 is FQNEAQ (reference sequence). The CDR3 is made up of 17 amino acids. The V segment lost 10 bases and the J segment 5 bases; nucleotides outside the gene matches: 17. The CDR3 DNA reads TGTGCCATAGAACACGGGGAGACAGGGAGCCATAATTCACCCCTCCACTTT. It specifies CAIEHGETGSHNSPLHF.

The rearrangement links TRBV5-1 to TRBJ2-1, with 8 bases matching TRBD2. Germline V gene data show CDR1 as SGHRS and CDR2 as YFSETQ. Losses at the gene ends were 0 bases for V and 4 bases for J; bases not matched to a gene: 9. The CDR3 totals 17 residues. CDR3 nucleotides: TGCGCCAGCAGCTTGGCCGGGAGGGGCCAGGAGTACAATGAGCAGTTCTTC. This encodes CASSLAGRGQEYNEQFF.

The V and J genes are TRBV7-9 and TRBJ2-1; D may be TRBD1 (6 bases). This CDR3 is built from 18 residues. V was cut by 4 bases and J by 5 bases, with 24 bases left in between. The germline V gene encodes CDR1 SEHNR and CDR2 FQNEAQ (reference sequence). The DNA for the CDR3 is TGTGCCAGCAGCTCCACTTTCCATGACAGGACAGCCGACAATGAGCAGTTCTTC. Encoded protein: CASSSTFHDRTADNEQFF.

V usage is TRBV7-9 and J usage is TRBJ1-1; TRBD1 agrees at 8 bases. V lost 5 bases to trimming and J lost 3 bases; unmatched junction nucleotides: 5. Germline-derived CDR1 and CDR2 are SEHNR and FQNEAQ (reference sequence). The CDR3 has 14 residues. The CDR3 DNA is TGTGCCAGCAGCCGTGGGGACAGGTACACTGAAGCTTTCTTT. Its protein is CASSRGDRYTEAFF.

The J gene is TRBJ1-1, the V gene TRBV28; TRBD1 agrees at 7 bases. V was clipped by 7 bases and J by 5 bases; unmatched bases: 7. The CDR3 sequence is 13 residues long. Germline values: CDR1 MDHEN, CDR2 SYDVKM. The CDR3 region is CASTPSGGTEAFF. CDR3 sequence (DNA): TGTGCCAGCACCCCCTCAGGGGGAACTGAAGCTTTCTTT.

As to this clone: Other DNA sequences in this sample translate to the same CDR3. The rearrangement uses TRBV2 and TRBJ1-5; D call uncertain. The CDR3 contains 13 residues. The germline V gene has CDR1 SNHLY and CDR2 FYNNEI. Trimming removed 4 bases from V and 2 bases from J, with 6 bases in between. CDR3 sequence reads: CASSGGGNQPQHF. The CDR3 DNA sequence: TGTGCCAGCAGTGGGGGAGGCAATCAGCCCCAGCATTTT. Complete variable domain (other parts from reference TRBV2 and TRBJ1-5): EPEVTQTPSHQVTQMGQEVILRCVPISNHLYFYWYRQILGQKVEFLVSFYNNEISEKSEIFDDQFSVERPDGSNFTLKIRSTKLEDSAMYFCASSGGGNQPQHFGDGTRLSIL.

The rearrangement uses TRBV10-3 and TRBJ2-7; D may be TRBD1 (6 bases). Germline CDR1 is ENHRY and CDR2 is SYGVKD. Trimming shortened V by 4 bases and J by 4 bases, and 14 bases separated the two germline ends. The CDR3 has 14 amino acids. The CDR3 protein is CAISGWQGTYEQYF. DNA for the CDR3: TGTGCCATCAGTGGCTGGCAGGGGACGTACGAGCAGTACTTC.

The gene calls are TRBV13 and TRBJ2-2; D uncertain. This CDR3 comprises 17 residues. Germline V CDR1 and CDR2: PRHDT, FYEKMQ (reference sequence). V was shortened by 5 bases and J by 4 bases, with 20 bases between the two germline ends. CDR3 in amino acids: CASSHPSSLEFTGELFF. CDR3 nucleotide sequence: TGTGCCAGCAGCCATCCCAGTTCCCTAGAATTCACCGGGGAGCTGTTTTTT. The full variable domain, its missing parts supplied by reference TRBV13 and TRBJ2-2, is AAGVIQSPRHLIKEKRETATLKCYPIPRHDTVYWYQQGPGQDPQFLISFYEKMQSDKGSIPDRFSAQQFSDYHSELNMSSLELGDSALYFCASSHPSSLEFTGELFFGEGSRLTVL.

The chain has TRBV27 and TRBJ1-1; the D gene is possibly TRBD1 (5 bases). The CDR3 loop spans 13 amino acids. Trimming cost V 3 bases and J 1 base, with 6 bases left between them. Germline V gene data show CDR1 as MNHEY and CDR2 as SMNVEV (reference sequence). The CDR3 sequence: CASSFQGNTEAFF. DNA of the CDR3: TGTGCCAGCAGTTTTCAGGGGAACACTGAAGCTTTCTTT.

This clone was observed a single time. This chain joins TRBV6-1 and TRBJ2-1; D may be TRBD1 (5 bases). Looked up from germline, CDR1 is MNHNS and CDR2 is SASEGT. The CDR3 has 14 amino acids. V lost 2 bases to trimming and J lost 3 bases, with 8 bases between them. The CDR3 coding sequence is TGTGCCAGCAGTGAACAAGGACACTACAATGAGCAGTTCTTC. It specifies CASSEQGHYNEQFF.

J is TRBJ1-4 and V is TRBV19; no firm D call. CDR1 and CDR2 from the germline V gene are LNHDA and SQIVND (reference sequence). The CDR3 length is 14 residues. The V and J ends lost 5 bases and 7 bases respectively, with 14 bases between them. CDR3 loop: CASSSATAGEKLFF. The CDR3 coding sequence is TGTGCCAGTAGTTCAGCCACCGCGGGTGAAAAACTGTTTTTT.

CDR3 protein: CATSDWGTSNTGELFF. The DNA of the CDR3 is TGTGCCACCAGTGATTGGGGGACTTCGAACACCGGGGAGCTGTTTTTT. V usage is TRBV24-1 and J usage is TRBJ2-2, with TRBD2 as a possible D gene (6 bases). CDR1 KGHDR and CDR2 SFDVKD come from the germline V gene. V lost 2 bases and J lost 0, with 9 bases in between. The CDR3 extends over 16 amino acids.